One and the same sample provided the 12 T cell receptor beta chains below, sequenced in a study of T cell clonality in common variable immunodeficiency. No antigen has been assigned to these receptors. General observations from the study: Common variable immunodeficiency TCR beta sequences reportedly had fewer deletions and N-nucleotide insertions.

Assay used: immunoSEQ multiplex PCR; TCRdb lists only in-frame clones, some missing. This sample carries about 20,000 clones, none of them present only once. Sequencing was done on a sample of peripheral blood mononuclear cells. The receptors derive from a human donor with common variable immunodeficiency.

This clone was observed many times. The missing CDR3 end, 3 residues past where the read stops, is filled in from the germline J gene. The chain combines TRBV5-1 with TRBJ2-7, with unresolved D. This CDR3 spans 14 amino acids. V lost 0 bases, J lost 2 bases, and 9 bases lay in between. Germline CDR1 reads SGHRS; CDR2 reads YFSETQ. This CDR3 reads CASSLDPGTYEQYF. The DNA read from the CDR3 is TGCGCCAGCAGCTTGGATCCAGGCACCTACGAG.

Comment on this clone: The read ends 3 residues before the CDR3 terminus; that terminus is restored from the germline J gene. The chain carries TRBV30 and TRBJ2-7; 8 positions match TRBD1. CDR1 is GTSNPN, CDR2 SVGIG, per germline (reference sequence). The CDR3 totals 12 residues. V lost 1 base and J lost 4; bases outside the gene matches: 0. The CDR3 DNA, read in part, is TGTGCCTGGAGTGACAGGGGGTACGAG. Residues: CAWSDRGYE. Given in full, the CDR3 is CAWSDRGYEQYF.

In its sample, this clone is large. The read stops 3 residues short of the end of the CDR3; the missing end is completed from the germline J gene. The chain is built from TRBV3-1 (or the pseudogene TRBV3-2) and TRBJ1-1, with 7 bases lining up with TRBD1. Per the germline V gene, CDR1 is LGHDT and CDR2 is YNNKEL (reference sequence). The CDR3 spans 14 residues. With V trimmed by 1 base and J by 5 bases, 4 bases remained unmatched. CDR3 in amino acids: CASSQAGGMTEAFF. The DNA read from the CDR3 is TGTGCCAGCAGCCAAGCAGGGGGTATGACTGAA.

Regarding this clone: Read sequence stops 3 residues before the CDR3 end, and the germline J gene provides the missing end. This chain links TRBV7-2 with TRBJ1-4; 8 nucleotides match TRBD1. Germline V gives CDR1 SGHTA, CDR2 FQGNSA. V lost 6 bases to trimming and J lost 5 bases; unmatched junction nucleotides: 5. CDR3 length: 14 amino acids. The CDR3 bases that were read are TGTGCCAGCAGTCCGCGGACAGGGAATGAAAAA. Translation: CASSPRTGNEK. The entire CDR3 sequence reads CASSPRTGNEKLFF.

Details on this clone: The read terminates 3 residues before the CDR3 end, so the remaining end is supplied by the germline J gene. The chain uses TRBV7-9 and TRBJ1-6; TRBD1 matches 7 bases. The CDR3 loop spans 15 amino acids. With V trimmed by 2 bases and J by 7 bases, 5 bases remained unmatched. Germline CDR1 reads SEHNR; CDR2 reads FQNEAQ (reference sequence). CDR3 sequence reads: CASSLYGTANSPLHF. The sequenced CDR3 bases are TGTGCCAGCAGCTTATATGGGACAGCCAATTCACCC.

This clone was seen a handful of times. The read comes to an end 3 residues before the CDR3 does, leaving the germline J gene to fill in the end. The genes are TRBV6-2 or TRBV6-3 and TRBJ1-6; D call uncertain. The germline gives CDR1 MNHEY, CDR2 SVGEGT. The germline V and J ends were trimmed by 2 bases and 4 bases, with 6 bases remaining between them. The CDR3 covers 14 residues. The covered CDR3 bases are TGTGCCAGCAGTTACCAAGGGTATAATTCACCC. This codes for CASSYQGYNSP. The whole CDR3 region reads CASSYQGYNSPLHF.

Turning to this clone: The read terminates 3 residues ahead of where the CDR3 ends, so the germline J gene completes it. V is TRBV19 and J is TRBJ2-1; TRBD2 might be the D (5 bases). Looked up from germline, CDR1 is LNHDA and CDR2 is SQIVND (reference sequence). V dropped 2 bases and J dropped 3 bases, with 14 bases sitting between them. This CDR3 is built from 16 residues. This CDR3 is CASSISASLVYNEQFF. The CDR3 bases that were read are TGTGCCAGTAGTATATCTGCTAGCCTAGTCTACAATGAG.

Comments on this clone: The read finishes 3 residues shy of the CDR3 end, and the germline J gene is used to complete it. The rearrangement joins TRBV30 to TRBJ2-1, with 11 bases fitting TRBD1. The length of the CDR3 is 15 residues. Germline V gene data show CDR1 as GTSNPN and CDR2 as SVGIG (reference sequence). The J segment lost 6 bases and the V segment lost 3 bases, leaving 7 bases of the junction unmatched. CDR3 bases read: TGTGCCTGGAGCCCTGGACAGGGGGCCGCCAATGAG. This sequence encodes CAWSPGQGAANE. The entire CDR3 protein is CAWSPGQGAANEQFF. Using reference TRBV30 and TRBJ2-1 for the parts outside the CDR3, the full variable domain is SQTIHQWPATLVQPVGSPLSLECTVEGTSNPNLYWYRQAAGRGLQLLFYSVGIGQISSEVPQNLSASRPQDRQFILSSKKLLLSDSGFYLCAWSPGQGAANEQFFGPGTRLTVL.

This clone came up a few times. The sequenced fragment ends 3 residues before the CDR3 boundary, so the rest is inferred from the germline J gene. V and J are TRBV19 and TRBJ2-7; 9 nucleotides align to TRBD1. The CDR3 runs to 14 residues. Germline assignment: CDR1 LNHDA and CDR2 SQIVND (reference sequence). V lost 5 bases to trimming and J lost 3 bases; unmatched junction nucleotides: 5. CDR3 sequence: CASSPGQGYYEQYF. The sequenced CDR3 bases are TGTGCCAGTAGTCCGGGACAGGGCTACTACGAG.

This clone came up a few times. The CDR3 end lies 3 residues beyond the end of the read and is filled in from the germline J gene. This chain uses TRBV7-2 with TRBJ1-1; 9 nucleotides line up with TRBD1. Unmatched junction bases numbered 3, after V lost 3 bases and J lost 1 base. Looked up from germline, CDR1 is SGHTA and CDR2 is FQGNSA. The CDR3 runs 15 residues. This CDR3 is CASSFTGGGNTEAFF. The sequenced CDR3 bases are TGTGCCAGCAGCTTTACAGGGGGCGGGAACACTGAA.

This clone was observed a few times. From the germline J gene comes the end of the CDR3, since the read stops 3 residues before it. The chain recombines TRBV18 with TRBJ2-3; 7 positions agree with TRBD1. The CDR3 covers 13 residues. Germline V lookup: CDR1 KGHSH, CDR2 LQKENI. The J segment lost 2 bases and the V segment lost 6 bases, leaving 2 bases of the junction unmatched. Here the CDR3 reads CASSTGSTDTQYF. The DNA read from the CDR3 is TGTGCCAGCTCGACAGGGTCCACAGATACG.

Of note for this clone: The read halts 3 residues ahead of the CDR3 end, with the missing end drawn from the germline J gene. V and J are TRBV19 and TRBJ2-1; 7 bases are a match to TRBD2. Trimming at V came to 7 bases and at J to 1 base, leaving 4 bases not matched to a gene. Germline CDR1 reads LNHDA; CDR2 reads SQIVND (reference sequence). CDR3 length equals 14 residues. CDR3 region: CASTPGLSYNEQFF. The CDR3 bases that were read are TGTGCCAGTACCCCGGGACTATCCTACAATGAG.